This TCR beta chain was profiled in a study of T-cell reconstitution after alpha-beta-depleted transplantation in children. The V gene's germline CDR1 is SQVTM and CDR2 ANQGSEA. There are 18 residues in the CDR3. Trimming stripped 1 base from V and 0 bases from J, with 21 bases between. The authors prepared the TCRbeta library with unique molecular identifiers. A single record per CDR3 protein comes from TCRdb applying MiXCR to the PCR reads. Among 500,000 to 600,000 distinct CDR3 sequences listed, approximately 20% were seen once. The sequence came from a human donor who donated a stem cell graft to a child with acute lymphoblastic leukemia. The chain joins TRBV29-1 to TRBJ2-5; tentatively, D is TRBD1 or TRBD2 (6 bases each). The sequencing here drew on PBMCs from the stem cell graft donor, taken from the stem cell graft. The CDR3 here is CSVEGGHPGLKYQETQYF. CDR3 coding DNA: TGCAGCGTTGAAGGGGGGCACCCGGGACTTAAGTACCAAGAGACCCAGTACTTC.